This T cell receptor beta chain was identified in a study of T cell repertoires in cytomegalovirus infection. Notes on this clonotype: Its antigen is unidentified.

The germline CDR1 and CDR2 sequences are SEHNR and FQNEAQ (reference sequence). The CDR3 consists of 14 residues. The junction had 2 bases not matched to a gene; V was cut back by 2 bases and J by 1 base. TCRdb re-called the reads through MiXCR, storing one row per CDR3 protein. The sample contains 350,000 to 550,000 distinct CDR3 sequences, around 32% of which appear only once. General study findings and limits: HLA-C-restricted CMV-specific TCR beta clonotypes were dominant in the ex vivo response. Using cumulative public TCR beta family frequency, the authors identified those who carried CMV together with the relevant HLA.

The J gene is TRBJ2-7, the V gene TRBV7-9; 7 positions match TRBD1. The source material was PBMCs. The TCR comes from a human donor in good health (CMV status not recorded). Some clones in this sample may be carry-over from other donors' samples. The DNA of the CDR3 is TGTGCCAGCAGCTTACAGGGACAGTCCTACGAGCAGTACTTC. It codes for CASSLQGQSYEQYF.